Listed below are T cell receptor beta chains from one sample, sequenced in a study of response to subunit inactivated influenza vaccine. MiXCR, run by TCRdb on the RT-PCR reads, gives a single entry per CDR3 protein. Of some 640,000 distinct CDR3 sequences listed, roughly 13% are singletons. Sequenced material: PBMCs from blood, taken 14 days before vaccination. These receptors originate from a man aged 45-60 years who received an inactivated influenza vaccine. Each CDR3 is given with its conserved first and last residue. Fields, in order: V gene, clone size, J gene, D gene, CDR3 length, CDR3 protein, CDR3 DNA. A D gene is named only where the DNA matches it firmly. Clone size is given for some rows only: seen once, a few or many times, or a class if the clone is expanded.

V gene: TRBV29-1
clone size: .
J gene: TRBJ2-1
D gene: TRBD2
CDR3 length: 14
CDR3 protein: CSVTTSGAYNEQFF
CDR3 DNA: TGCAGCGTTACAACTAGCGGTGCCTACAATGAGCAGTTCTTC

V gene: TRBV20-1
clone size: few
J gene: TRBJ2-4
D gene: .
CDR3 length: 14
CDR3 protein: CSKTSTGSKNIQYF
CDR3 DNA: TGCAGCAAAACCTCAACAGGGTCCAAAAACATTCAGTACTTC

V gene: TRBV30
clone size: .
J gene: TRBJ2-2
D gene: .
CDR3 length: 15
CDR3 protein: CAWSSETGHTGELFF
CDR3 DNA: TGCGCCTGGAGTTCCGAGACAGGTCACACCGGGGAGCTGTTTTTT

V gene: TRBV12-3/TRBV12-4
clone size: few
J gene: TRBJ2-2
D gene: TRBD2
CDR3 length: 15
CDR3 protein: CASSSGTRLTGELFF
CDR3 DNA: TGTGCCAGCAGTTCCGGGACTAGACTCACCGGGGAGCTGTTTTTT

V gene: TRBV3-1
clone size: few
J gene: TRBJ2-7
D gene: .
CDR3 length: 14
CDR3 protein: CASSGGTSAEEQYF
CDR3 DNA: TGTGCCAGCAGCGGAGGGACCTCGGCGGAAGAGCAGTACTTC

V gene: TRBV29-1
clone size: .
J gene: TRBJ1-1
D gene: .
CDR3 length: 14
CDR3 protein: CSGGAGAKDAEAFF
CDR3 DNA: TGCAGCGGGGGAGCCGGAGCTAAGGATGCTGAAGCTTTCTTT

V gene: TRBV4-2
clone size: .
J gene: TRBJ2-1
D gene: .
CDR3 length: 13
CDR3 protein: CASSPSDHNEQFF
CDR3 DNA: TGTGCCAGCAGCCCCTCAGACCACAATGAGCAGTTCTTC

V gene: TRBV12-3/TRBV12-4
clone size: few
J gene: TRBJ2-5
D gene: .
CDR3 length: 15
CDR3 protein: CASSSGRGVQETQYF
CDR3 DNA: TGTGCCAGCAGTTCCGGACGGGGAGTCCAAGAGACCCAGTACTTC

V gene: TRBV12-3/TRBV12-4
clone size: few
J gene: TRBJ2-7
D gene: .
CDR3 length: 14
CDR3 protein: CASSLARGVYEQYF
CDR3 DNA: TGTGCCAGCAGTTTAGCGCGGGGCGTCTACGAGCAGTACTTC

V gene: TRBV19
clone size: few
J gene: TRBJ1-1
D gene: .
CDR3 length: 14
CDR3 protein: CASSTQTLGGEAFF
CDR3 DNA: TGTGCCAGTAGTACGCAGACCCTGGGGGGTGAAGCTTTCTTT

V gene: TRBV6-2/TRBV6-3
clone size: few
J gene: TRBJ1-5
D gene: .
CDR3 length: 15
CDR3 protein: CASSYITRNGQPQHF
CDR3 DNA: TGTGCCAGCAGTTACATTACCCGGAATGGTCAGCCCCAGCATTTT

V gene: TRBV7-2
clone size: .
J gene: TRBJ1-4
D gene: TRBD1
CDR3 length: 18
CDR3 protein: CASSLAPGQVGDNEKLFF
CDR3 DNA: TGTGCCAGCAGCTTAGCACCCGGACAGGTCGGGGATAATGAAAAACTGTTTTTT